The 17 T cell receptor beta chains presented below share a single source sample, sequenced in a study of blood T cell repertoires in COVID-19 (TCRdb year 2020). The library was made by the immunoSEQ multiplex PCR assay. In TCRdb, the immuneACCESS table is reduced to in-frame sequences with V and J assigned. These tables do not hold every clone; where another copy was compared, an unresolved V gene accounts for under half, and the others remain unexplained. This sample is represented by 13,000 or so clones; about 78% of them were singletons. The ten most abundant clones make up roughly 32% of the sample. The sequenced sample was peripheral blood. The receptors were gathered from a human donor in a cohort sampled during active COVID-19.

The chain has TRBV4-3 and TRBJ1-2, with a weak D call TRBD1 (6 bases). The CDR3 extends over 14 amino acids. The V gene lost 2 bases and the J gene lost 8 bases, with 15 bases spanning the gap. From germline, CDR1 is LGHNA and CDR2 YSLEER. The CDR3 reads CASSQPQGSGGYTF. The CDR3 nucleotides read TGCGCCAGCAGCCAACCTCAGGGGTCCGGGGGCTACACCTTC.

V gene TRBV28 combines with J gene TRBJ2-7; 9 bases match TRBD1. CDR3 length: 14 amino acids. Germline lookup yields CDR1 MDHEN and CDR2 SYDVKM. The ends lost 2 bases at V and 6 bases at J; junction bases unmatched: 5. The DNA of the CDR3 is TGTGCCAGCAGTTTAGAGGACAGGGGCGGCGAGCAGTACTTC. Amino acids: CASSLEDRGGEQYF.

By its share, this clone is medium-sized. The genes are TRBV6-5 and TRBJ2-2; 9 bases are shared with TRBD1. The CDR3 runs to 15 residues. Germline trimming cut 6 bases from V and 2 bases from J; bases unmatched to any gene: 4. Germline CDR1 MNHEY, CDR2 SVGAGI. Written as DNA, the CDR3 is TGTGCCAGCAGACTGGGACAGGGTAACACCGGGGAGCTGTTTTTT. Its translation is CASRLGQGNTGELFF.

DNA of the CDR3: TGTGCCAGCAGCCGGGGAGGGACTAACTATGGCTACACCTTC. Residues: CASSRGGTNYGYTF. This chain uses TRBV5-4 with TRBJ1-2; no firm D call. CDR3 size: 14 residues. The germline V and J ends were trimmed by 4 bases and 0 bases, with 10 bases remaining between them. Germline V gene data show CDR1 as SGHNT and CDR2 as YYREEE (reference sequence).

The chain links TRBV15 to TRBJ2-1; a weak D match, TRBD1 (8 bases). Germline V lookup: CDR1 LNHNV, CDR2 YYDKDF (reference sequence). With 6 bases removed from V and 9 bases from J, the gap between germline ends came to 18 bases. The CDR3 has 14 amino acids. The chain's CDR3 is CATSLRGRGSEQFF. The CDR3 nucleotides are TGTGCCACCAGTCTCAGGGGGCGGGGGAGTGAGCAGTTCTTC.

This clone has a handful of counts. The V call is TRBV28, the J call TRBJ2-7; unclear D gene. The CDR3 contains 13 residues. The V gene lost 6 bases and the J gene lost 4 bases, with 13 bases spanning the gap. The V gene's germline CDR1 is MDHEN and CDR2 SYDVKM. CDR3 amino acids: CASSRVRSYEQYF. The CDR3 nucleotides read TGTGCCAGCAGCCGGGTGAGATCGTACGAGCAGTACTTC.

The rearrangement joins TRBV12-3 or TRBV12-4 to TRBJ1-5; D remains unclear. The CDR3 is 13 residues long. V lost 0 bases, J lost 3 bases, and 3 bases lay in between. The CDR3 region is CASSLASNQPQHF. The CDR3 region has the DNA TGTGCCAGCAGTTTAGCCTCCAATCAGCCCCAGCATTTT.

V gene TRBV4-3 combines with J gene TRBJ1-1; D might be TRBD1 (6 bases). The CDR3 is 13 residues long. The germline V gene encodes CDR1 LGHNA and CDR2 YSLEER. V lost 5 bases and J 1 base, leaving 8 bases between the germline ends. CDR3 protein: CASSKDRNTEAFF. DNA for the CDR3: TGCGCCAGCAGCAAGGACAGGAACACTGAAGCTTTCTTT.

This clone was observed a handful of times. The chain combines TRBV18 with TRBJ1-1; D remains ambiguous. The V and J ends lost 3 bases and 11 bases respectively, with 16 bases between them. The CDR3 is 13 amino acids. The germline gives CDR1 KGHSH, CDR2 LQKENI. CDR3 bases: TGTGCCAGCTCACCGAGCCAGGACTTTGACGCTTTCTTT. This codes for CASSPSQDFDAFF. The variable domain in full, completed from reference TRBV18 and TRBJ1-1, reads NAGVMQNPRHLVRRRGQEARLRCSPMKGHSHVYWYRQLPEEGLKFMVYLQKENIIDESGMPKERFSAEFPKEGPSILRIQQVVRGDSAAYFCASSPSQDFDAFFGQGTRLTVV.

The genes are TRBV4-3 and TRBJ1-4, with 10 nucleotides matching TRBD1. Per germline, CDR1 LGHNA and CDR2 YSLEER. The CDR3 contains 15 residues. V gave up 0 bases and J gave up 7 bases; unmatched junction bases: 2. CDR3 nucleotide sequence: TGCGCCAGCAGCCAAGATGGGACAGGGGCTGAAAAACTGTTTTTT. Its translation: CASSQDGTGAEKLFF.

The rearrangement uses TRBV19 and TRBJ2-7; 9 bases line up with TRBD2. Trimming at V came to 5 bases and at J to 4 bases, leaving 6 bases not matched to a gene. The germline V gene encodes CDR1 LNHDA and CDR2 SQIVND (reference sequence). This CDR3 region has 14 residues. CDR3 DNA sequence: TGTGCCAGTAGTCCCGGGACTAGCTCTTACGAGCAGTACTTC. This translates into CASSPGTSSYEQYF.

This clone has just one count. This chain joins TRBV4-2 and TRBJ2-5; a weak D match, TRBD1 (5 bases). With 1 base removed from V and 3 bases from J, the gap between germline ends came to 9 bases. Germline-derived CDR1 and CDR2 are LGHNA and YNFKEQ. The CDR3 loop spans 14 amino acids. CDR3 nucleotides: TGTGCCAGCAGCCAAGTCGACAGAAAAGAGACCCAGTACTTC. Its protein product is CASSQVDRKETQYF.

The gene calls are TRBV15 and TRBJ2-7, with TRBD2 matching 13 bases. Per the germline V gene, CDR1 is LNHNV and CDR2 is YYDKDF (reference sequence). The CDR3 is 17 amino acids. V gave up 0 bases and J gave up 4 bases; unmatched junction bases: 6. CDR3 sequence: CATSRELGLAGEYEQYF. The CDR3 nucleotides are TGTGCCACCAGCAGAGAGTTAGGACTAGCGGGAGAATACGAGCAGTACTTC.

The chain joins TRBV21-1 to TRBJ2-7; the table's D gene call, TRBD2, was not cross checked with the DNA. TRBV21-1 constitutes a pseudogene. The CDR3 has 16 amino acids. CDR3 region: CASSKTWGLAGYEQYF. CDR3 coding DNA: TGTGCCAGCAGCAAAACGTGGGGACTAGCGGGGTACGAGCAGTACTTC.

The gene calls are TRBV5-1 and TRBJ2-7; 12 positions agree with TRBD1. V gave up 3 bases and J gave up 5 bases; unmatched junction bases: 3. The V gene's germline CDR1 is SGHRS and CDR2 YFSETQ. The length of the CDR3 is 14 residues. The CDR3 nucleotides are TGCGCCAGCAGCTCCGGGACAGGGGGCGACGAGCAGTACTTC. It encodes CASSSGTGGDEQYF.

This clone was counted a few times. The CDR3 region has the DNA TGCGCCAGCAGCGAGGAGGGGAGCTACGAGCAGTACTTC. The encoded protein is CASSEEGSYEQYF. The rearrangement links TRBV5-1 to TRBJ2-7; perhaps TRBD2 as D (6 bases). Looked up from germline, CDR1 is SGHRS and CDR2 is YFSETQ. Between the trimmed V and J ends, which lost 4 bases and 3 bases, there was a span of 11 bases. This CDR3 comprises 13 residues.

The V and J genes are TRBV11-2 and TRBJ1-1, with a weak D call TRBD1 (6 bases). Trimming cost V 5 bases and J 9 bases, with 13 bases left between them. The CDR3 length is 12 residues. The germline V gene encodes CDR1 SGHAT and CDR2 FQNNGV. The CDR3 loop is CASSPNRDQAFF. Written as DNA, the CDR3 is TGTGCCAGCAGCCCCAACAGGGACCAAGCTTTCTTT.